This T cell receptor beta chain was profiled in a study of T cells after yellow fever vaccination (dated by TCRdb to the late 2010s). Study-wide context: The SMART-Seq v4 Ultra Low Input RNA kit was used to prepare libraries from fractions with low cell numbers. Bulk TCR alpha and beta repertoires were sequenced longitudinally to track T-cell clones before and after primary and booster YFV17D yellow fever vaccination. Two healthy male donors, one aged 18 to 29 and one aged 30 to 40 years, made up the cohort. Blood was drawn at multiple timepoints before and after primary and secondary immunization, with bulk PBMC replicates and cell subsets isolated. Overall results and qualifications from the work: After the booster, most of the clones that had expanded following primary vaccination were detected again (roughly 96% of CD4 and roughly 88% of CD8), which suggests that memory was broadly maintained. Because only two donors were included in the study, the extent to which the findings can be generalized is limited. A small fraction of clonotypes showed up in both the CD4 and CD8 compartments, probably as a result of convergent recombination. The secondary T-cell response was weaker than the primary response but faster, peaking on day 5 instead of day 15. Computational filtering was needed because FACS-sorted repertoires could contain abundant contaminating clonotypes from the bulk population.

The treatment or condition label on this specimen signifies: live attenuated yellow fever vaccine strain. Two biological replicates of bulk PBMCs were collected at each blood-draw timepoint. PBMCs were isolated from peripheral blood using a standard Ficoll-Paque protocol. RNA was extracted with TriZol from bulk PBMCs, CD4 and CD8 fractions, and dextramer-positive and dextramer-negative fractions. Synthesis of TCR cDNA relied on 5'RACE template switching, a step that introduced a universal primer site along with unique molecular identifiers. Priming for cDNA synthesis came from both the TCR alpha and TCR beta constant segments. Two PCR steps were used to amplify libraries, with sample barcodes and sequencing adapters being added in the second step. Sequencing of the libraries was done on either Illumina HiSeq 2500 (2x100 bp) or NovaSeq (2x150 bp). As for the authors' bioinformatics: MIGEC was used to demultiplex reads and collapse the reads into UMI consensus sequences, and MiXCR was used for V(D)J alignment. Clonotypes responding to the vaccine were identified with edgeR on replicate PBMC samples, with the criteria of FDR below 0.01 and a log2 fold change above 5 up to day 15. Each bulk clonotype was labeled CD4 or CD8 based on which sequenced repertoire, CD4 or CD8, contained the clonotype at higher abundance. TCRdb reprocessed the public reads (quality trimming at Q25 with fastp, clone calling with MiXCR) and kept in-frame beta chains. CDR3 protein sequences are deduplicated, and each keeps its most common genes and DNA. The V and J calls were not made by the authors but by TCRdb's processing. Here the sample has hundreds of thousands of distinct CDR3 sequences; more than 5.5% occur a single time. The top ten clones comprise about 15% of the sample.

This clonotype was detected ten times or more. Its binding antigen is unknown. The sample holds no much larger clone one base away, and base qualities are not on file. A distance of 9 bases separates the germline ends of V and J, which lose 5 bases and 7 bases respectively. The CDR3 holds 11 amino acids from the cysteine to the phenylalanine. CDR3 DNA is the only sequence kept; it has 33 bases, read in frame from the first base. The germline V gene provides CDR1 SGHTA and CDR2 FQGNSA. Specimen: PBMCs, collected 5 days after the yellow fever booster vaccination. The chain employs TRBV7-2 and TRBJ2-7; the D gene assignment is ambiguous. The TCR was taken from a man aged 25 to 40 who received the YFV17D yellow fever vaccine. The sequence in DNA is TGTGCCAGCAGCCCGCAGATAGAGCAGTACTTC. Its coded protein is CASSPQIEQYF.